Below, 28 T cell receptor beta chains from the same sample are listed, as sequenced in a study of cytomegalovirus exposure and HLA in healthy donors. 13 Jbeta primers and 60 Vbeta primers were used for the PCR. Only in-frame clones appear in the TCRdb table, and some are missing; sequencing was by immunoSEQ multiplex PCR. The table shows about 120,000 clones, with around 80% occurring only once. What was sequenced was PBMCs. These receptors came from a female donor in good health and CMV-seronegative.

The rearrangement uses TRBV11-3 and TRBJ2-4; 7 nucleotides match TRBD1. The CDR3 runs to 15 residues. Per germline, CDR1 SGHNT and CDR2 YENEEA. After removal of 1 base from V and 3 bases from J, the junction contained 3 bases not matched to a gene. CDR3 in amino acids: CASSLGGGDKNIQYF. DNA for the CDR3: TGTGCCAGCAGCTTAGGAGGGGGCGACAAAAACATTCAGTACTTC.

This chain links TRBV29-1 with TRBJ2-1; 9 nucleotides align to TRBD1. There are 15 residues in the CDR3. The germline gives CDR1 SQVTM, CDR2 ANQGSEA. Unmatched junction bases numbered 13, after V lost 7 bases and J lost 6 bases. In nucleotides, the CDR3 is TGCAGCGCTCCCTGGAGACAGGGGGGTAGCAATGAGCAGTTCTTC. This gives the protein CSAPWRQGGSNEQFF.

The CDR3 loop reads CASSYSQGSNQPQHF. CDR3 in DNA: TGTGCCAGCAGTTACTCTCAGGGGAGCAATCAGCCCCAGCATTTT. The chain has TRBV6-6 and TRBJ1-5; D is perhaps TRBD1 (6 bases). With 0 bases removed from V and 1 base from J, the gap between germline ends came to 7 bases. The CDR3 has 15 residues. Germline V gene sequence: CDR1 MNHNY, CDR2 SVGAGI (reference sequence).

V and J are TRBV4-3 and TRBJ2-1, with 7 bases matching TRBD2. V trimming: 1 base; J trimming: 0 bases; junction bases outside the gene matches: 0. The CDR3 length is 15 residues. Germline V CDR1 and CDR2: LGHNA, YSLEER. CDR3: CASSQGGSSYNEQFF. CDR3 in DNA: TGCGCCAGCAGCCAAGGCGGGAGCTCCTACAATGAGCAGTTCTTC.

This chain connects TRBV18 to TRBJ1-2; D call uncertain. Germline values: CDR1 KGHSH, CDR2 LQKENI. This CDR3 comprises 13 residues. V lost 5 bases and J lost 1, with 8 bases in between. CDR3 loop: CASSSRSNYGYTF. The CDR3 region has the DNA TGTGCCAGCTCAAGTAGGAGTAACTATGGCTACACCTTC.

The V gene is TRBV9, the J gene TRBJ2-7; 9 bases line up with TRBD2. Germline V gene data show CDR1 as SGDLS and CDR2 as YYNGEE. V shed 0 bases, J shed 4 bases, and the junction held 11 bases outside the gene matches. The length of the CDR3 is 17 residues. The CDR3 region has the DNA TGTGCCAGCAGCGTAGCGGCTAGCGGGACGACCCTTTACGAGCAGTACTTC. It specifies CASSVAASGTTLYEQYF. Full variable domain (missing parts from reference TRBV9 and TRBJ2-7): DSGVTQTPKHLITATGQRVTLRCSPRSGDLSVYWYQQSLDQGLQFLIQYYNGEERAKGNILERFSAQQFPDLHSELNLSSLELGDSALYFCASSVAASGTTLYEQYFGPGTRLTVT.

The chain combines TRBV11-2 with TRBJ2-7, with 7 positions matching TRBD1. CDR3 length: 15 residues. Unmatched junction bases numbered 15, after V lost 6 bases and J lost 7 bases. Germline V gene data show CDR1 as SGHAT and CDR2 as FQNNGV. As DNA, the CDR3 is TGTGCCAGCAGGGCCACAGGGGCCAGTACGATGGAGCAGTACTTC. Translated: CASRATGASTMEQYF. Full variable domain (outside the CDR3, taken from reference TRBV11-2 and TRBJ2-7): EAGVAQSPRYKIIEKRQSVAFWCNPISGHATLYWYQQILGQGPKLLIQFQNNGVVDDSQLPKDRFSAERLKGVDSTLKIQPAKLEDSAVYLCASRATGASTMEQYFGPGTRLTVT.

The CDR3 here is CASSPLAGGETQYF. In DNA, the CDR3 is TGTGCCAGCTCACCCCTAGCGGGAGGGGAGACCCAGTACTTC. The chain employs TRBV18 and TRBJ2-5, with 12 bases aligning to TRBD2. The CDR3 has 14 amino acids. The V segment lost 3 bases and the J segment 5 bases; nucleotides outside the gene matches: 1. The germline gives CDR1 KGHSH, CDR2 LQKENI.

The J gene is TRBJ2-1, the V gene TRBV30; 11 positions agree with TRBD2. CDR1 is GTSNPN and CDR2 is SVGIG in the germline V gene (reference sequence). The CDR3 consists of 17 residues. The V segment lost 2 bases and the J segment 1 base; nucleotides outside the gene matches: 7. DNA for the CDR3: TGTGCCTGGAGTCAGACTAGCGGGACTGTATCCTACAATGAGCAGTTCTTC. Its protein product is CAWSQTSGTVSYNEQFF. The whole variable domain, remainder taken from reference TRBV30 and TRBJ2-1, is SQTIHQWPATLVQPVGSPLSLECTVEGTSNPNLYWYRQAAGRGLQLLFYSVGIGQISSEVPQNLSASRPQDRQFILSSKKLLLSDSGFYLCAWSQTSGTVSYNEQFFGPGTRLTVL.

The chain is built from TRBV5-1 and TRBJ2-5, with 7 bases lining up with TRBD1. The V gene's germline CDR1 is SGHRS and CDR2 YFSETQ. The CDR3 extends over 15 amino acids. V lost 0 bases, J lost 4 bases, and 6 bases stayed unmatched. The CDR3 spells CASSLEGQTPETQYF. CDR3 sequence (DNA): TGCGCCAGCAGCTTGGAGGGACAGACCCCAGAGACCCAGTACTTC. Combining the CDR3 with reference TRBV5-1 and TRBJ2-5 gives the whole variable domain KAGVTQTPRYLIKTRGQQVTLSCSPISGHRSVSWYQQTPGQGLQFLFEYFSETQRNKGNFPGRFSGRQFSNSRSEMNVSTLELGDSALYLCASSLEGQTPETQYFGPGTRLLVL.

This chain joins TRBV5-1 and TRBJ1-1; 7 positions match TRBD1. From germline, CDR1 is SGHRS and CDR2 YFSETQ. CDR3 length: 15 amino acids. J lost 1 base, V lost 0 bases, and 3 bases had no gene match. The CDR3 DNA sequence: TGCGCCAGCAGCTTGGCCGGGACAGCGAACACTGAAGCTTTCTTT. The encoded protein is CASSLAGTANTEAFF.

CDR3 coding DNA: TGCGCCAGCAGTCATTCCCCCAGGGGACCATTGAACACCGGGGAGCTGTTTTTT. Its protein product is CASSHSPRGPLNTGELFF. The gene calls are TRBV23-1 and TRBJ2-2; weak D call: TRBD1 (6 bases). TRBV23-1 is an ORF for which the function is uncertain. The ends were cut back, 3 bases at V and 1 base at J, with 18 bases in the middle. This CDR3 contains 18 residues.

In its sample, this clone was seen a few times. This rearrangement joins TRBV19 to TRBJ2-7, with 9 nucleotides matching TRBD2. Germline CDR1 and CDR2: LNHDA and SQIVND (reference sequence). Trimming removed 1 base from V and 5 bases from J; junction bases left unmatched: 0. CDR3 length: 13 amino acids. CDR3 in amino acids: CASSIGTSDEQYF. CDR3 DNA: TGTGCCAGTAGTATAGGGACTAGCGACGAGCAGTACTTC.

V and J are TRBV5-1 and TRBJ2-5; TRBD1 agrees at 7 bases. V lost 5 bases and J lost 5; bases outside the gene matches: 18. CDR3 length: 17 residues. CDR1 is SGHRS and CDR2 is YFSETQ in the germline V gene. The CDR3 DNA sequence: TGCGCCAGCAGTTTTGCCGCGACAGGGACGCTCGGTGAGACCCAGTACTTC. Its protein is CASSFAATGTLGETQYF.

V is TRBV13 and J is TRBJ2-1; D unclear. Germline CDR1 reads PRHDT; CDR2 reads FYEKMQ (reference sequence). This CDR3 is built from 13 residues. The V and J ends lost 3 bases and 4 bases respectively, with 7 bases between them. The CDR3 loop is CASSLERYNEQFF. Written as DNA, the CDR3 is TGTGCCAGCAGCTTGGAGAGGTACAATGAGCAGTTCTTC.

V is TRBV5-1 and J is TRBJ2-1; 12 bases match TRBD2. Losses at the gene ends were 3 bases for V and 5 bases for J; bases not matched to a gene: 9. The CDR3 loop spans 17 amino acids. Germline-derived CDR1 and CDR2 are SGHRS and YFSETQ. The CDR3: CASSSNPSGRADNEQFF. The CDR3 DNA is TGCGCCAGCAGCTCGAATCCTAGCGGGAGGGCCGACAATGAGCAGTTCTTC. Supplemented by reference TRBV5-1 and TRBJ2-1, the full variable domain reads KAGVTQTPRYLIKTRGQQVTLSCSPISGHRSVSWYQQTPGQGLQFLFEYFSETQRNKGNFPGRFSGRQFSNSRSEMNVSTLELGDSALYLCASSSNPSGRADNEQFFGPGTRLTVL.

This rearrangement joins TRBV5-6 to TRBJ2-5; 10 positions agree with TRBD1. The J call may be wrong; the DNA end is better matched by TRBJ2-7. There are 14 residues in the CDR3. Germline V CDR1 and CDR2: SGHDT, YYEEEE. The CDR3 sequence: CASSSTGGPNEQYF. The DNA of the CDR3 is TGTGCCAGCAGCTCGACAGGGGGCCCCAACGAGCAGTACTTC.

The gene calls are TRBV29-1 and TRBJ1-4; 8 nucleotides line up with TRBD1. Germline V lookup: CDR1 SQVTM, CDR2 ANQGSEA. Germline trimming cut 0 bases from V and 3 bases from J; bases unmatched to any gene: 3. There are 15 residues in the CDR3. CDR3 loop: CSVEDPGGSNEKLFF. The CDR3 DNA reads TGCAGCGTTGAAGATCCAGGGGGCTCTAATGAAAAACTGTTTTTT.

This clone appeared a single time. The rearrangement uses TRBV11-3 and TRBJ2-7, with 9 nucleotides matching TRBD1. J lost 6 bases, V lost 5 bases, and 8 bases had no gene match. CDR1 SGHNT and CDR2 YENEEA come from the germline V gene. The CDR3 loop spans 14 amino acids. In DNA, the CDR3 is TGTGCCAGCAGCCTCGGGACAGGGTTTAGCGAGCAGTACTTC. Amino acid sequence: CASSLGTGFSEQYF.

The rearrangement joins TRBV5-1 to TRBJ2-7; weak D call: TRBD1 (6 bases). In germline, CDR1 is SGHRS, CDR2 YFSETQ. This CDR3 has 15 residues. The germline V and J ends were trimmed by 3 bases and 9 bases, with 22 bases remaining between them. The CDR3 coding sequence is TGCGCCAGCAGCTCCGGACAAGGGGGTCCTCAGGTGCAGTACTTC. As protein: CASSSGQGGPQVQYF.

The chain is built from TRBV5-4 and TRBJ2-5; D not certain. The J call may be mistaken, given a closer DNA end match to TRBJ2-7. The CDR3 sequence is 14 residues long. Germline CDR1 and CDR2: SGHNT and YYREEE (reference sequence). The CDR3 DNA reads TGTGCCAGCAGCTTGGGATCCCGCTCCTACGAGCAGTACTTC. Its protein product is CASSLGSRSYEQYF.

The chain combines TRBV30 with TRBJ1-6; perhaps TRBD1 as D (5 bases). Trimming took 3 bases from V and 10 from J, leaving 16 bases between them. Germline CDR1 is GTSNPN and CDR2 is SVGIG (reference sequence). This CDR3 comprises 14 residues. The CDR3 loop is CAWRSGQLGSPLHF. For the CDR3, the DNA is TGTGCCTGGAGGTCAGGGCAGTTGGGCTCACCCCTCCACTTT.

The V gene is TRBV7-9, the J gene TRBJ2-2; TRBD1 is a possible D gene (5 bases). The CDR3 is made up of 15 amino acids. The germline V gene encodes CDR1 SEHNR and CDR2 FQNEAQ (reference sequence). The germline V and J ends were trimmed by 0 bases and 0 bases, with 5 bases remaining between them. CDR3 coding DNA: TGTGCCAGCAGCTTAGCAGGGGCGAACACCGGGGAGCTGTTTTTT. It translates to CASSLAGANTGELFF.

This rearrangement joins TRBV25-1 to TRBJ2-3, with D possibly matching TRBD2 (5 bases). Trimming shortened V by 2 bases and J by 4 bases, and 13 bases separated the two germline ends. There are 15 residues in the CDR3. Germline V CDR1 and CDR2: MGHDK, SYGVNS. This CDR3 reads CASSELGPRADTQYF. The CDR3 DNA reads as TGTGCCAGCAGTGAACTAGGTCCGCGGGCAGATACGCAGTATTTT.

This clone was detected only a few times. J is TRBJ2-5 and V is TRBV9; tentatively, D is TRBD1 (6 bases). CDR1 and CDR2 from the germline V gene are SGDLS and YYNGEE. The CDR3 has 14 residues. Trimming took 1 base from V and 1 from J, leaving 8 bases between them. CDR3 nucleotides: TGTGCCAGCAGCGTAACAGGGTCCCAAGAGACCCAGTACTTC. Protein product: CASSVTGSQETQYF.

The rearrangement links TRBV5-4 to TRBJ1-2, with 7 bases that match TRBD1. CDR3 length: 16 residues. CDR1 and CDR2 from the germline V gene are SGHNT and YYREEE (reference sequence). Trimming took 1 base from V and 6 from J; bases not matched to a gene: 12. The CDR3 sequence: CASSLFIYEGAHGYTF. The CDR3 DNA sequence: TGTGCCAGCAGCTTGTTTATATACGAGGGGGCCCATGGCTACACCTTC.

The chain is built from TRBV4-2 and TRBJ2-2, with 8 positions matching TRBD2. Germline lookup yields CDR1 LGHNA and CDR2 YNFKEQ. J was trimmed by 2 bases and V by 6 bases; bases with no gene match: 2. There are 14 residues in the CDR3. The CDR3 is CASRLAVNTGELFF. The CDR3 DNA is TGTGCCAGCAGACTAGCGGTAAACACCGGGGAGCTGTTTTTT.

The V gene is TRBV28, the J gene TRBJ1-2, with 10 nucleotides matching TRBD1. The CDR3 runs 17 residues. Germline V lookup: CDR1 MDHEN, CDR2 SYDVKM. Unmatched junction bases numbered 12, after V lost 1 base and J lost 7 bases. The CDR3 region is CASSLSFGGGTGVGYTF. DNA of the CDR3: TGTGCCAGCAGTTTATCATTTGGGGGAGGGACAGGGGTTGGCTACACCTTC.